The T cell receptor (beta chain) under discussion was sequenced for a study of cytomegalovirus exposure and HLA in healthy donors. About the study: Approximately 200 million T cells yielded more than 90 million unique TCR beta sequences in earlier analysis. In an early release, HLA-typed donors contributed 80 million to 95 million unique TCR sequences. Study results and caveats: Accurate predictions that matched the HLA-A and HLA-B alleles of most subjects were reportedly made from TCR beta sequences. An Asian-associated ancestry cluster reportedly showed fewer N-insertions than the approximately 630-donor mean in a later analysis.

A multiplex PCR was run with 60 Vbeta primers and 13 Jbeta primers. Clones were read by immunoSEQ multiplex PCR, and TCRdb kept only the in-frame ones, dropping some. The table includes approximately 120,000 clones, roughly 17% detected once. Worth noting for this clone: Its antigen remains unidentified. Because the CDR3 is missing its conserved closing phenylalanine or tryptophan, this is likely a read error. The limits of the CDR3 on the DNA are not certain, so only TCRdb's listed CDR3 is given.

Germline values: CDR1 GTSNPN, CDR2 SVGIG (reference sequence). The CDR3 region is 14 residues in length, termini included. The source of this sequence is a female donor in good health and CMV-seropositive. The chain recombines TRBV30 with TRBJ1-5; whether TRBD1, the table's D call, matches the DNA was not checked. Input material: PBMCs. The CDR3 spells CAWSFGQPNQPKHL.